The entry below gives a single T cell receptor beta chain sequence along with its context. Its antigen is currently unknown. Researchers prepared the TRB cDNA libraries using 5' RACE with UMI labels. TCRdb derives one entry per CDR3 protein from the 5' RACE reads, leaving out DNA. The sample data list approximately 88,000 distinct CDR3 sequences. These data are taken from a study of CXCR3-negative and CXCR3-positive naive CD8 T cells. Whole-study findings and limits: Hydrophobicity was higher for TRB CDR3s found in CXCR3-positive naive cells than in CXCR3-negative naive cells.

Germline loops: CDR1 MNHEY, CDR2 SVGAGI. This CDR3 comprises 15 residues. Input material: naive CXCR3+ CD8+ T cells from blood. Subset denoted: CD45RO-CCR7+CD27+CD95- naive CD8+ T cells expressing CXCR3 (TNR3+). The gene calls are TRBV6-5 and TRBJ2-1; absent DNA, TCRdb's TRBD1 call cannot be checked. The sequence came from a human donor in good health. Some clones in this sample may be carry-over from other donors' samples. CDR3 loop: CASSYTRASYNEQFF.